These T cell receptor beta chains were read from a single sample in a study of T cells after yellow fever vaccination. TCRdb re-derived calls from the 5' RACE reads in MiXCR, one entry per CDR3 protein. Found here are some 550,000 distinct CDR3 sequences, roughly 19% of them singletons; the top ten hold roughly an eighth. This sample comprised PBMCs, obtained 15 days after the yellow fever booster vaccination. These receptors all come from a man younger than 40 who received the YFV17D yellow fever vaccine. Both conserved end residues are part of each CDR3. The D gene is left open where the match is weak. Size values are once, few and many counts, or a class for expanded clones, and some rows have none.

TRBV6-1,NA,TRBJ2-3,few,TGTGCCAGCAGAAAGATGAGCACAGATACGCAGTATTTT,CASRKMSTDTQYF
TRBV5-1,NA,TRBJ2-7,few,TGCGCCAGCAGTCCCTCCGGGGCCAACCTTGCCTACGAGCAGTACTTC,CASSPSGANLAYEQYF
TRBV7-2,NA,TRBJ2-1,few,TGTGCCAGCAGCTTAGAGAGGACTCGCGGTGAGCAGTTCTTC,CASSLERTRGEQFF
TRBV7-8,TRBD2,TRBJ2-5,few,TGTGCCAGCAGCTTAACAGAAGCGGGGGAAAAGACCCAGTACTTC,CASSLTEAGEKTQYF
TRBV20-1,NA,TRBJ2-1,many,TGCAGTGCTAGAGTTCAGGGATGGGAGCAGTTCTTC,CSARVQGWEQFF
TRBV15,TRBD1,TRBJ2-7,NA,TGTGCCACCAGCAGAGAAACAGGGGGCCCCTACGAGCAGTACTTC,CATSRETGGPYEQYF
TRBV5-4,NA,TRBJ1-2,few,TGTGCCAGCAGCTTGGAGCTATACTATGGCTACACCTTC,CASSLELYYGYTF
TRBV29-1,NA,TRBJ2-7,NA,TGCAGCGTGACCAGGCAGGACTCCTACGAGCAGTACTTC,CSVTRQDSYEQYF
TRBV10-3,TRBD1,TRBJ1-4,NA,TGTGCCATCGGGAGGGGACAGACTAATGAAAAACTGTTTTTT,CAIGRGQTNEKLFF
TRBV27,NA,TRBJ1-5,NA,TGTGCCAGCAGTTTAGAGGGAAAGGGGCAGCCCCAGCATTTT,CASSLEGKGQPQHF
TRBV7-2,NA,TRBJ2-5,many,TGTGCCAGCAGTTTCGACAGACGAGAGACCCAGTACTTC,CASSFDRRETQYF
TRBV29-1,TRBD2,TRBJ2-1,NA,TGCAGCGTTGACCCGGGACTAGCGGTCGATGAGCAGTTCTTC,CSVDPGLAVDEQFF
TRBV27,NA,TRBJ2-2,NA,TGTGCCAGCAGTCCAACGACCGGGACAATCACCGGGGAGCTGTTTTTT,CASSPTTGTITGELFF
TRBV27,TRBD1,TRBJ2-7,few,TGTGCCAGCAGAGCCCGGACAGGCATAAACTACGAGCAGTACTTC,CASRARTGINYEQYF
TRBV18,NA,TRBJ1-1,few,TGTGCCAGCTCCATCGGTTCCGGGCTGAACACTGAAGCTTTCTTT,CASSIGSGLNTEAFF
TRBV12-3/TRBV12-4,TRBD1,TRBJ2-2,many,TGTGCCAGCAGTTTTTCAGGGGGCAACACCGGGGAGCTGTTTTTT,CASSFSGGNTGELFF
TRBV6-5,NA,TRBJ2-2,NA,TGTGCCAGCAGTTACTCGGTTAATGGGGAGCTGTTTTTT,CASSYSVNGELFF
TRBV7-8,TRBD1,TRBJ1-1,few,TGTGCCAGCAGCCCAAGGGACAGGGGAGGGACTGAAGCTTTCTTT,CASSPRDRGGTEAFF
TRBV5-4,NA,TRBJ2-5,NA,TGTGCCTTCCGGAGTCTTCAGGGGCGCGAGACCCAGTACTTC,CAFRSLQGRETQYF
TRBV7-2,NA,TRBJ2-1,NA,TGTGCCAGCAGCTTAAGTGGAGCGGCTGAGCAGTTCTTC,CASSLSGAAEQFF
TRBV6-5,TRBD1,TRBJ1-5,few,TGTGCCAGCAGTTACACCCAACAGGGGGCCGGCAATCAGCCCCAGCATTTT,CASSYTQQGAGNQPQHF
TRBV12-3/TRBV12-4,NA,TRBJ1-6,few,TGTGCCAGCAGTTTATCAGCGGTGTCACCCCTCCACTTT,CASSLSAVSPLHF
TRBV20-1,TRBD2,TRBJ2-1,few,TGCAGTGCTAGTGGGCGGGAGGCAGTGGGGCAGTTCTTC,CSASGREAVGQFF
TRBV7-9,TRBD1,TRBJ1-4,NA,TGTGCCAGCAGCTCCGGGACAGGGAGAGAAAAACTGTTTTTT,CASSSGTGREKLFF
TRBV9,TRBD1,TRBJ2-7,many,TGTGCCAGCAGCGCAGGACAGGGAGGTCTCAACGAGCAGTACTTC,CASSAGQGGLNEQYF
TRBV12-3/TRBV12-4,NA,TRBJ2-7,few,TGTGCCAGCAAAAGCAGGGTCGATTGGGACGAGCAGTACTTC,CASKSRVDWDEQYF
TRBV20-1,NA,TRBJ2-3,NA,TGCAGTGAAAGGGGAAAAGGGGGCACAGATACGCAGTATTTT,CSERGKGGTDTQYF
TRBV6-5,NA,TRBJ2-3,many,TGTGCCAGCAGTTACTCGATGTCGGGGACAGATACGCAGTATTTT,CASSYSMSGTDTQYF
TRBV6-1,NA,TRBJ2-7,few,TGTGCCAGCAGCCCGGATGTACGACGTAGGCAGTACTTC,CASSPDVRRRQYF
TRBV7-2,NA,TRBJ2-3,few,TGTGCCAGCAGCCCAAACCCACCAGTCGCAGATACGCAGTATTTT,CASSPNPPVADTQYF
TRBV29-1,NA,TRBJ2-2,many,TGCAGCGTTGATTCCGGGGCCGGGGAGCTGTTTTTT,CSVDSGAGELFF
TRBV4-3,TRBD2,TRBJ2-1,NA,TGCGCCAGCAGCCAAGATGTGCGGGAGGGTACCTACAATGAGCAGTTCTTC,CASSQDVREGTYNEQFF
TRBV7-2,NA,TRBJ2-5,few,TGTGCCAGCAGCTTAGGACTGGAGGCCCAGTACTTC,CASSLGLEAQYF
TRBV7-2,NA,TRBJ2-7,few,TGTGCCAGCAGCCCTAGGGACGGACGGAAGTACTTC,CASSPRDGRKYF
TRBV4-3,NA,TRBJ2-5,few,TGCGCCAGCAGCCAACACACTTTAGGGGAGACCCAGTACTTC,CASSQHTLGETQYF
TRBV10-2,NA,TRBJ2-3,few,TGCGCCAGCAGTGAGACGGGGAACACAGATACGCAGTATTTT,CASSETGNTDTQYF
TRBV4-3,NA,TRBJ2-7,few,TGCGCCAGCAGCCAAGATTCGAGCGTAGAGCAGTACTTC,CASSQDSSVEQYF
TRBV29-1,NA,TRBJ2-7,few,TGCAGCGTCGGTGGGGGTCACGAGCAGTACTTC,CSVGGGHEQYF
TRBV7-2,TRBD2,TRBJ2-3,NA,TGTGCCAGCAGCGTGAGCGGGACCGTAGATACGCAGTATTTT,CASSVSGTVDTQYF
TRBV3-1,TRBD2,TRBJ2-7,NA,TGTGCCAGCAGCCAGGCTAGCGGCCCCTCCTACGAGCAGTACTTC,CASSQASGPSYEQYF
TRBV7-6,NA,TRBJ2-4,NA,TGTGCCAGCAGCTTAGGGGGGATAGCCAAAAACATTCAGTACTTC,CASSLGGIAKNIQYF
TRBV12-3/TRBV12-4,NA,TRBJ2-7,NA,TGTGCCAGCAGCCTCACTAAGGGCGAGCAGTACTTC,CASSLTKGEQYF
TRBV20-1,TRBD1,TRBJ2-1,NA,TGCAGTGCTAGAGATGGACAGGGGTACAATGAGCAGTTCTTC,CSARDGQGYNEQFF
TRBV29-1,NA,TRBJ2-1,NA,TGCAGCGCCCGGGGACTTCCTAATGAGCAGTTCTTC,CSARGLPNEQFF
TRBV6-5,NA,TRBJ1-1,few,TGTGCCAGCAGTTACGGGGGGCTGAACACTGAAGCTTTCTTT,CASSYGGLNTEAFF
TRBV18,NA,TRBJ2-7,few,TGTGCCAGCTCCGAGAACCGCGAGCAGTACTTC,CASSENREQYF
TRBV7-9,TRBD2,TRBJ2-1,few,TGTGCCAGCAGCTTACTAGCGGGAGATGTAAATGAGCAGTTCTTC,CASSLLAGDVNEQFF